This entry features one TCR beta chain sequence. The CDR3 is 17 residues long. Germline V gene sequence: CDR1 SGHTA, CDR2 FQGNSA. After removal of 1 base from V and 6 bases from J, the junction contained 13 bases not matched to a gene. Per the study methods: Estimation of nucleated cell counts was performed using reference gene primer amplification. The data were produced by immunoSEQ multiplex PCR, yet TCRdb's version contains in-frame clones alone and is incomplete. D and trimming were read from the DNA, whereas the V and J calls and clone size are those reported in that table. This sample has fewer than 180,000 clones, with 87% found just once. The data were obtained in a study of blood T cell repertoires in COVID-19. Study-level background: Italy, Spain and the United States were the sources of the convalescent and acute COVID-19 samples. T cells, B-cell-depleted T cells, or PBMCs provided the cDNA or gDNA that served as material.

This chain joins TRBV7-2 and TRBJ1-2; 8 bases are shared with TRBD1. The receptor was isolated from a woman between 55 and 75 years old with active or convalescent COVID-19. The specimen sequenced was peripheral blood. CDR3: CASSLGGTGGSKDGYTF. CDR3 bases: TGTGCCAGCAGCTTAGGCGGGACAGGCGGGTCGAAGGATGGCTACACCTTC.